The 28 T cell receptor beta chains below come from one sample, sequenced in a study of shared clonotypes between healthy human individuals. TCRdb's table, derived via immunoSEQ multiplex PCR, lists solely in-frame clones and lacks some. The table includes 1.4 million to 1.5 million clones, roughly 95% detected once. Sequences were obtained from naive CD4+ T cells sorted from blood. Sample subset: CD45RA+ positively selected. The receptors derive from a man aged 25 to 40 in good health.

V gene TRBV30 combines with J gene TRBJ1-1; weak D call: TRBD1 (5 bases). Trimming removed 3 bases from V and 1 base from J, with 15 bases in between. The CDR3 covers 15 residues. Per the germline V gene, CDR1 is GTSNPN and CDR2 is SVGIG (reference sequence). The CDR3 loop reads CAWRRGRHKNTEAFF. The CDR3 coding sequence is TGTGCCTGGAGGAGGGGCCGCCATAAGAACACTGAAGCTTTCTTT. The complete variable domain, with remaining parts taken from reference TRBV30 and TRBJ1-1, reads SQTIHQWPATLVQPVGSPLSLECTVEGTSNPNLYWYRQAAGRGLQLLFYSVGIGQISSEVPQNLSASRPQDRQFILSSKKLLLSDSGFYLCAWRRGRHKNTEAFFGQGTRLTVV.

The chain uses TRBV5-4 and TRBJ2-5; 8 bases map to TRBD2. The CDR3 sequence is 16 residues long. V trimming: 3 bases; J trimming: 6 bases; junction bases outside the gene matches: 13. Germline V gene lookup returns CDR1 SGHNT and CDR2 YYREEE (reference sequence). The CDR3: CASSYREAGVEKTQYF. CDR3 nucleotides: TGTGCCAGCAGCTATCGGGAAGCGGGAGTGGAAAAGACCCAGTACTTC.

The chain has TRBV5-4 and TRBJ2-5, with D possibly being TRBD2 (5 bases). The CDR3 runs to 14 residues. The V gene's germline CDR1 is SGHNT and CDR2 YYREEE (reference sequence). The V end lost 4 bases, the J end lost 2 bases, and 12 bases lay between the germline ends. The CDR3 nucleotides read TGTGCCAGCAGCGGGCGGGCGAAACAAGAGACCCAGTACTTC. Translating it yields CASSGRAKQETQYF. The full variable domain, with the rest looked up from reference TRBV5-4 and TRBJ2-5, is ETGVTQSPTHLIKTRGQQVTLRCSSQSGHNTVSWYQQALGQGPQFIFQYYREEENGRGNFPPRFSGLQFPNYSSELNVNALELDDSALYLCASSGRAKQETQYFGPGTRLLVL.

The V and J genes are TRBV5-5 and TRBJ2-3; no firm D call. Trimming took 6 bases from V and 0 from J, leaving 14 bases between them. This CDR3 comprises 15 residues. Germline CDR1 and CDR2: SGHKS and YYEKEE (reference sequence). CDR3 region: CASTAYQSSTDTQYF. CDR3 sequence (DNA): TGTGCCAGCACAGCTTATCAGAGTAGCACAGATACGCAGTATTTT.

The DNA of the CDR3 is TGTGCCAGCAGCTTAGGGGGGGAACCCCAGTCTGGGCAGTACTTC. This codes for CASSLGGEPQSGQYF. The chain uses TRBV7-8 and TRBJ2-7, with D perhaps matching TRBD2 (6 bases). The CDR3 runs to 15 residues. Germline V gene data show CDR1 as SGHVS and CDR2 as FQNEAQ. Trimming cost V 1 base and J 9 bases, with 19 bases left between them.

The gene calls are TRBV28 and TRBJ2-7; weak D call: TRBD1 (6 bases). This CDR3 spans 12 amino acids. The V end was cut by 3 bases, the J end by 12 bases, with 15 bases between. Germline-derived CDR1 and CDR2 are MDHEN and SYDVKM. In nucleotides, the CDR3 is TGTGCCAGCAGTTTCTTACAGGGCGCAACGTACTTC. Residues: CASSFLQGATYF.

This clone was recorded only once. The CDR3 DNA sequence: TGTGCCAGCAGCTCACCTACTAGCGGAACTCTTTACAATGAGCAGTTCTTC. Protein product: CASSSPTSGTLYNEQFF. The rearrangement links TRBV7-6 to TRBJ2-1; TRBD2 aligns across 8 bases. There are 17 residues in the CDR3. Germline V gene data show CDR1 as SGHVS and CDR2 as FNYEAQ. J lost 4 bases, V lost 4 bases, and 12 bases had no gene match.

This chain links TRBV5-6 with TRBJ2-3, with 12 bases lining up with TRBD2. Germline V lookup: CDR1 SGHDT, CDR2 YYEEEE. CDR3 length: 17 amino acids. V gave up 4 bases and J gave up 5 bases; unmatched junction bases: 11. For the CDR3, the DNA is TGTGCCAGCAGCACTTACCTAGCGGGAGGGCCGGAAGATACGCAGTATTTT. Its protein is CASSTYLAGGPEDTQYF.

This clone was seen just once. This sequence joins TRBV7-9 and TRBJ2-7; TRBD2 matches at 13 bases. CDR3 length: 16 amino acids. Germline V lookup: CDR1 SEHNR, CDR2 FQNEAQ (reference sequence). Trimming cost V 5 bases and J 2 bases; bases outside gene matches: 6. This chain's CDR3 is CASSRTSGRFTYEQYF. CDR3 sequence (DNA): TGTGCCAGCAGCAGGACTAGCGGGAGATTCACCTACGAGCAGTACTTC.

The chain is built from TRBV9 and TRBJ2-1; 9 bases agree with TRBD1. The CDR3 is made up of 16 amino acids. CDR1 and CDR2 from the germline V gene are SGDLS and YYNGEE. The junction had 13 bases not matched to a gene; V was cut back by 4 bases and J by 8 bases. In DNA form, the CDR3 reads TGTGCCAGCAGCCTAAGGACAGGGGATGCCAGCGATGAGCAGTTCTTC. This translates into CASSLRTGDASDEQFF.

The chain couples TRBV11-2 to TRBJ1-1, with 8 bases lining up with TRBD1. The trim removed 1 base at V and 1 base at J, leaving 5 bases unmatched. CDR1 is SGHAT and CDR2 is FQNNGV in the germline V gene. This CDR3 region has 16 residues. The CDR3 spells CASSLGRGRENTEAFF. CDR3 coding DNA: TGTGCCAGCAGCTTAGGCAGGGGGCGAGAGAACACTGAAGCTTTCTTT.

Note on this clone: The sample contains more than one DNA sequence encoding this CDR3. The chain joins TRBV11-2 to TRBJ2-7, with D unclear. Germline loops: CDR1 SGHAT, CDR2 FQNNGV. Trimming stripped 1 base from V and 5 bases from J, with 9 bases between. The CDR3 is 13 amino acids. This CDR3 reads CASSLVGRDEQYF. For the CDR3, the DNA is TGTGCCAGCAGCTTAGTAGGAAGGGACGAGCAGTACTTC.

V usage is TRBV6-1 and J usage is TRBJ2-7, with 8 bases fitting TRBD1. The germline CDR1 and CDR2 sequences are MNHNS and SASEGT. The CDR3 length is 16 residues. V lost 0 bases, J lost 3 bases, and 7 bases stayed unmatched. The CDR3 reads CASSEALPGQDYEQYF. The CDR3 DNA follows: TGTGCCAGCAGTGAAGCGTTACCGGGACAGGACTACGAGCAGTACTTC.

The CDR3 bases are TGTGCCAGTAGTATGCACAGGGGAATTGATCAGCCCCAGCATTTT. This sequence encodes CASSMHRGIDQPQHF. The V and J genes are TRBV19 and TRBJ1-5; 7 bases align to TRBD1. The CDR3 covers 15 residues. V lost 3 bases and J lost 5; bases outside the gene matches: 7. Germline V CDR1 and CDR2: LNHDA, SQIVND (reference sequence). The full variable domain, with the rest looked up from reference TRBV19 and TRBJ1-5, is DGGITQSPKYLFRKEGQNVTLSCEQNLNHDAMYWYRQDPGQGLRLIYYSQIVNDFQKGDIAEGYSVSREKKESFPLTVTSAQKNPTAFYLCASSMHRGIDQPQHFGDGTRLSIL.

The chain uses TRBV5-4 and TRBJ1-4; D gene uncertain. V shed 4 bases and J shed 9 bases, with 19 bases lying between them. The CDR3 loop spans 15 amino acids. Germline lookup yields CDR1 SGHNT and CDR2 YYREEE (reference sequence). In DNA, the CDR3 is TGTGCCAGCAGCGTGGGAGGGTATGAGGCCCAAAAACTGTTTTTT. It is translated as CASSVGGYEAQKLFF.

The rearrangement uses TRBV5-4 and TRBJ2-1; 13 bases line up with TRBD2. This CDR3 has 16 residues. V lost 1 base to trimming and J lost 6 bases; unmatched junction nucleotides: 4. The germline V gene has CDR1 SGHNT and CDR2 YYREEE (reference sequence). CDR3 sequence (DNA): TGTGCCAGCAGCTTGTCACTAGCGGGAGGGGGCAATGAGCAGTTCTTC. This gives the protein CASSLSLAGGGNEQFF.

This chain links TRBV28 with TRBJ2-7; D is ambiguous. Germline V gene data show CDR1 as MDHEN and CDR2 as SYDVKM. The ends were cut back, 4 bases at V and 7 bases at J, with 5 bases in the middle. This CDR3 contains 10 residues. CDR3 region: CASSSWEQYF. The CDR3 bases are TGTGCCAGCAGTTCCTGGGAGCAGTACTTC. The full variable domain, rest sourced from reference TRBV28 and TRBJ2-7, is DVKVTQSSRYLVKRTGEKVFLECVQDMDHENMFWYRQDPGLGLRLIYFSYDVKMKEKGDIPEGYSVSREKKERFSLILESASTNQTSMYLCASSSWEQYFGPGTRLTVT.

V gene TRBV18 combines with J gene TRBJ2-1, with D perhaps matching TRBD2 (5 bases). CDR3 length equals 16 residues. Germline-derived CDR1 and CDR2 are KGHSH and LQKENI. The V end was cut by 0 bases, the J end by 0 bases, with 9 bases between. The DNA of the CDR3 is TGTGCCAGCTCACCACCGTTAGCGAACTCCTACAATGAGCAGTTCTTC. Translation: CASSPPLANSYNEQFF.

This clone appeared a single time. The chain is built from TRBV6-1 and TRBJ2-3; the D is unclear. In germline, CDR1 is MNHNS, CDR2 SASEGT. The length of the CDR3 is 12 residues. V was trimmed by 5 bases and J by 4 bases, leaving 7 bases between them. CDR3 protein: CASSHHPDTQYF. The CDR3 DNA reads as TGTGCCAGCAGTCACCACCCAGATACGCAGTATTTT.

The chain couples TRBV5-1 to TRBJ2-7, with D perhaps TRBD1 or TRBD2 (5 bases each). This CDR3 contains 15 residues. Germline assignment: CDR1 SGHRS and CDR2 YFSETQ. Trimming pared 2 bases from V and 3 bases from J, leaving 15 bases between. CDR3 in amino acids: CASSLFGDGGYEQYF. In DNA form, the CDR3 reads TGCGCCAGCAGCTTATTCGGGGACGGAGGCTACGAGCAGTACTTC.

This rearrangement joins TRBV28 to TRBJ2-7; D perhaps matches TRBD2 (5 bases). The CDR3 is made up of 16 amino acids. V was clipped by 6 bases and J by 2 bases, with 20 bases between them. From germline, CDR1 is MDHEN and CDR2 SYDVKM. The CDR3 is CASSLFFGGYTYEQYF. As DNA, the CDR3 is TGTGCCAGCAGCCTTTTTTTTGGCGGGTATACCTACGAGCAGTACTTC.

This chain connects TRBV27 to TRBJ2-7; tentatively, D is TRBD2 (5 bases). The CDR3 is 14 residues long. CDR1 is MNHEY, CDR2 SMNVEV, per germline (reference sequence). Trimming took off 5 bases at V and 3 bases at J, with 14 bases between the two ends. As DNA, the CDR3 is TGTGCCAGCAGTCCGCTCGGGAACCACTACGAGCAGTACTTC. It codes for CASSPLGNHYEQYF.

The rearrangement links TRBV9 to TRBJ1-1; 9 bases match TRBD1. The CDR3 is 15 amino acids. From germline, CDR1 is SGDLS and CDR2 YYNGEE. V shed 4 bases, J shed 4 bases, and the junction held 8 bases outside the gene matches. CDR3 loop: CASSLGTGPGTEAFF. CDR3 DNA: TGTGCCAGCAGCTTAGGGACAGGGCCGGGCACTGAAGCTTTCTTT. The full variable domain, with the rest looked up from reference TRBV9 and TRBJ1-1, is DSGVTQTPKHLITATGQRVTLRCSPRSGDLSVYWYQQSLDQGLQFLIQYYNGEERAKGNILERFSAQQFPDLHSELNLSSLELGDSALYFCASSLGTGPGTEAFFGQGTRLTVV.

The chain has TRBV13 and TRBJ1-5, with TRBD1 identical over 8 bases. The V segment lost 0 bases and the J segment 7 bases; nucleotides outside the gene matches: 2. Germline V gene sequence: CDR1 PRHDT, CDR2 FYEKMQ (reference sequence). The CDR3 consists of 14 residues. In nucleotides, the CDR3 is TGTGCCAGCAGCTTAGGTGACAGGGGCCAGCCCCAGCATTTT. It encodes CASSLGDRGQPQHF.

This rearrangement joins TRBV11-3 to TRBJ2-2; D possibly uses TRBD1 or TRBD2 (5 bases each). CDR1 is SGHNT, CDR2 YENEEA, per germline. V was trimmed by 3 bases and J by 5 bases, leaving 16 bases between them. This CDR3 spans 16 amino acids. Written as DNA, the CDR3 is TGTGCCAGCAGCTTTCGGGGCACAGTAGGAACCGGGGAGCTGTTTTTT. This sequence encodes CASSFRGTVGTGELFF.

The CDR3 protein is CASSLSAGNGYTF. CDR3 bases: TGTGCCAGCAGTTTAAGTGCCGGGAACGGCTACACCTTC. The rearrangement joins TRBV28 to TRBJ1-2; D gene uncertain. Germline CDR1 and CDR2: MDHEN and SYDVKM. V was shortened by 2 bases and J by 8 bases, with 12 bases between the two germline ends. This CDR3 region has 13 residues.

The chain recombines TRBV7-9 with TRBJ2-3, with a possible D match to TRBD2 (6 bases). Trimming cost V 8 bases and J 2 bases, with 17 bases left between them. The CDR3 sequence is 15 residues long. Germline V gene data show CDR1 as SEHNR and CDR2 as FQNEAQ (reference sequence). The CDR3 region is CASGGSGRHTDTQYF. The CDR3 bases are TGTGCCAGCGGGGGAAGCGGGCGTCACACAGATACGCAGTATTTT.

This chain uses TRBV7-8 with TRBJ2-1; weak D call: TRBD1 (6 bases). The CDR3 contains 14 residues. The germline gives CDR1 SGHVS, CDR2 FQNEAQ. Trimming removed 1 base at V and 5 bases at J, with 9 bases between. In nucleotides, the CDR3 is TGTGCCAGCAGCTTAGGTACAGGGAACAATGAGCAGTTCTTC. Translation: CASSLGTGNNEQFF.